This T cell receptor beta chain is drawn from a study of regulatory T cells in long-lasting Graves disease. V trimming: 5 bases; J trimming: 4 bases; junction bases outside the gene matches: 8. The germline V gene encodes CDR1 MNHEY and CDR2 SVGEGT. CDR3 length: 16 residues. For TCR beta, libraries came from iRepertoire HTBI primers and Arm-PCR of CDR3 regions. Each CDR3 protein gets one entry after TCRdb re-called the multiplex PCR reads with MiXCR. Of 300,000 to 450,000 distinct CDR3 sequences listed, roughly 15% were seen once; the top ten hold roughly 20%. This clonotype showed up just a few times. Indicated time point: newly diagnosed GD, antithyroid drugs for less than 3 months. From PBMCs, RNA was extracted and then used to make the TCR library. From each patient, nine milliliters of peripheral blood was drawn and collected into an EDTA anticoagulant tube.

The chain couples TRBV6-2 or TRBV6-3 to TRBJ2-1; 10 bases map to TRBD2. The sample consisted of peripheral blood mononuclear cells (PBMCs), taken at new diagnosis, from a patient treated with antithyroid drugs. The source is a female donor with Graves disease. In nucleotides, the CDR3 is TGTGCCAGCAGTGGAACATTAGCGGGGGGTTACAATGAGCAGTTCTTC. Its translation: CASSGTLAGGYNEQFF.